Listed below are T cell receptor beta chains from one sample, sequenced in a study of T cell repertoires in cytomegalovirus infection. These receptors' targets are unknown. TCRdb analysed the reads with MiXCR anew, one entry per CDR3 protein. The sample has about 770,000 distinct CDR3 sequences, 29% seen once; the top ten hold under 15%. The sequencing used cultured CD8+ T cells from PBMCs, collected from culture after CMV antigen stimulation. The receptors were gathered from a human donor in good health (CMV status not recorded). Some clones in this sample may be carry-over from other donors' samples. Both conserved end residues are part of each CDR3. A D gene is named only where the DNA matches it firmly. Some rows mark clone size as missing; the rest say once, few, many or name a class of expanded clone.

clone_size	d_call	j_call	v_call	cdr3_nt	cdr3_aa
few	NA	TRBJ1-5	TRBV7-9	TGTGCCAGCAGCTCTCACCCTCGACAGGGCAATCAGCCCCAGCATTTT	CASSSHPRQGNQPQHF
NA	TRBD2	TRBJ2-3	TRBV7-3	TGTGCCAGCAGCCCGAACCCCCTAGCGGATAGCACAGATACGCAGTATTTT	CASSPNPLADSTDTQYF
few	NA	TRBJ1-1	TRBV7-9	TGTGCCAGCAGCTTTGACAAGAACACTGAAGCTTTCTTT	CASSFDKNTEAFF
few	TRBD1	TRBJ1-1	TRBV13	TGTGCCAGCAGCCCAACAGGGGGCGCCACTGAAGCTTTCTTT	CASSPTGGATEAFF
NA	NA	TRBJ1-1	TRBV10-3	TGTGCCATCAGTCCCGGTATGAACACTGAAGCTTTCTTT	CAISPGMNTEAFF
few	TRBD2	TRBJ2-2	TRBV24-1	TGTGCCACCAGTGATTGGACTAGCGGGGGGGCCTGGGACACCGGGGAGCTGTTTTTT	CATSDWTSGGAWDTGELFF
NA	TRBD1	TRBJ1-2	TRBV5-1	TGCGCCAGCAGCTCGGAGGCAGGGGGCGGCTATGGCTACACCTTC	CASSSEAGGGYGYTF
few	NA	TRBJ1-1	TRBV13	TGTGCCAGCAGCCGGGGCTTCGCAAACACTGAAGCTTTCTTT	CASSRGFANTEAFF
NA	TRBD2	TRBJ2-7	TRBV19	TGTGCCAGTAGTATGGCGGAACTAGCGGGGAACGAGCAGTACTTC	CASSMAELAGNEQYF
NA	NA	TRBJ2-5	TRBV7-8	TGTGCCAGCAGCTTAGCTATAAGTGAGACCCAGTACTTC	CASSLAISETQYF
NA	NA	TRBJ1-6	TRBV5-1	TGCGCCAGCAGCTCTTACCGGGACACCGGCACGGTCACCCTCCACTTT	CASSSYRDTGTVTLHF
NA	NA	TRBJ2-7	TRBV5-1	TGCGCCAGCAGCTTGTGGTACGAATCCTACGAGCAGTACTTC	CASSLWYESYEQYF
few	TRBD2	TRBJ2-5	TRBV2	TGTGCCAGCAGAGAAGGTCGCGGGGGGATAATGGGAGAGACCCAGTACTTC	CASREGRGGIMGETQYF
NA	TRBD1	TRBJ1-2	TRBV19	TGTGCCAGTAGTAAAGGGGGCGCATATGGCTACACCTTC	CASSKGGAYGYTF
NA	TRBD1	TRBJ2-3	TRBV12-3/TRBV12-4	TGTGCCAGCACCCTGACAGGGCCCACAGATACGCAGTATTTT	CASTLTGPTDTQYF
many	NA	TRBJ2-1	TRBV7-7	TGTGCTAGCAGCCCGGGGCTAGAAGTCCACAATGAGCAGTTCTTC	CASSPGLEVHNEQFF
few	NA	TRBJ2-1	TRBV7-6	TGTGCCAGCAGCTTAAGAAACGCCGGTCAGCAGTTCTTC	CASSLRNAGQQFF
NA	NA	TRBJ1-5	TRBV7-8	TGTGCCAGCAGCTTAGTGAGGGGCAGGGGCAATCAGCCCCAGCATTTT	CASSLVRGRGNQPQHF
NA	TRBD2	TRBJ2-3	TRBV9	TGTGCCAGCAGCCCGGCCGCGGGGGAGGCAGATACGCAGTATTTT	CASSPAAGEADTQYF
NA	TRBD2	TRBJ2-2	TRBV6-5	TGTGCCAGCAGTTACTCGGGTAGCGGGTTCGGGGAGCTGTTTTTT	CASSYSGSGFGELFF
many	TRBD2	TRBJ2-2	TRBV6-1	TGTGCCAGCAGGGGGACTAGCGGGGTCTATCTGAACACCGGGGAGCTGTTTTTT	CASRGTSGVYLNTGELFF
once	NA	TRBJ1-1	TRBV6-1	TGTGCCAGCAGTGAAGATATAATGAACACTGAAGCTTTCTTT	CASSEDIMNTEAFF
few	TRBD1	TRBJ1-5	TRBV28	TGTGCCAGCAGCCCCAGGGGGCACAATCAGCCCCAGCATTTT	CASSPRGHNQPQHF
few	NA	TRBJ2-5	TRBV4-1	TGCGCCAGCAGCCAAAGAGTCGGGGAAGAGACCCAGTACTTC	CASSQRVGEETQYF
many	NA	TRBJ2-3	TRBV7-8	TGTGCCAGCAGCCCGGTCATCATAACACCTAGCACAGATACGCAGTATTTT	CASSPVIITPSTDTQYF
NA	NA	TRBJ1-1	TRBV27	TGTGCCAGCAGTCTAACCCCAGGGGCTGAAGCTTTCTTT	CASSLTPGAEAFF
NA	TRBD1	TRBJ1-2	TRBV7-9	TGTGCCAGCAGTTTTACTCGGACAGGGGTCGACTATGGCTACACCTTC	CASSFTRTGVDYGYTF
NA	NA	TRBJ2-2	TRBV4-2	TGTGCCAGCAGCCAAGAGTCAGCCGGGGAGCTGTTTTTT	CASSQESAGELFF
NA	TRBD1	TRBJ2-5	TRBV7-6	TGTGCCAGCAGCTTAGGGACAGGGGTCGGGGAGACCCAGTACTTC	CASSLGTGVGETQYF
once	TRBD2	TRBJ2-5	TRBV27	TGTGCCAGCAGTTTATTTAGCGGGGGAATCCAAGAGACCCAGTACTTC	CASSLFSGGIQETQYF
few	NA	TRBJ1-5	TRBV6-2/TRBV6-3	TGTGCCAGCAGTCACATACAGGAAGTAAGCAATCAGCCCCAGCATTTT	CASSHIQEVSNQPQHF